The clone carrying this T cell receptor beta chain was seen a few times. Its antigen is unidentified. The sample belongs to a study of CD8 T cells in ankylosing spondylitis. The study's findings and limits: A motif in TCR beta, a set of seven to nine highly homologous variants, appeared characteristic of ankylosing spondylitis blood. Disease-linked clones proved CD8+ and comparatively uncommon in peripheral blood.

TCRdb itself ran the 5' RACE reads through MiXCR, one entry per CDR3 protein. The table includes about 90,000 distinct CDR3 sequences, about 9% detected once. Germline lookup yields CDR1 MNHEY and CDR2 SVGAGI. Trimming at V came to 0 bases and at J to 6 bases, leaving 5 bases not matched to a gene. This CDR3 has 15 residues. This receptor was identified in a male donor with ankylosing spondylitis. This rearrangement joins TRBV6-5 to TRBJ1-5, with TRBD1 identical over 7 bases. Sequencing input: blood, either unsorted or a sorted T cell fraction (not recorded which). The CDR3 bases are TGTGCCAGCAGTTACTCGAGGCAGGGGGGTCAGCCCCAGCATTTT. This translates into CASSYSRQGGQPQHF.